Presented here are 28 T cell receptor beta chains from one specimen sequenced in a study of blood T cell repertoires in COVID-19. Profiling relied on immunoSEQ multiplex PCR, and the TCRdb table lists in-frame clones only, not all of them. The sample holds around 60,000 clones, around four fifths seen once. Sequenced: peripheral blood. These receptors were collected from an older man with acute or convalescent COVID-19.

This rearrangement joins TRBV2 to TRBJ1-2, with 7 bases that match TRBD1. The junction had 9 bases not matched to a gene; V was cut back by 7 bases and J by 4 bases. The CDR3 totals 14 residues. Germline CDR1 SNHLY, CDR2 FYNNEI. CDR3 coding DNA: TGTGCCAGCACCCAGGGGGGTGGAGGCTATGGCTACACCTTC. Its protein product is CASTQGGGGYGYTF. The full variable domain, its missing parts supplied by reference TRBV2 and TRBJ1-2, is EPEVTQTPSHQVTQMGQEVILRCVPISNHLYFYWYRQILGQKVEFLVSFYNNEISEKSEIFDDQFSVERPDGSNFTLKIRSTKLEDSAMYFCASTQGGGGYGYTFGSGTRLTVV.

The chain joins TRBV7-6 to TRBJ1-1, with no clear D. Trimming stripped 5 bases from V and 6 bases from J, with 19 bases between. The CDR3 is made up of 15 amino acids. Germline CDR1 is SGHVS and CDR2 is FNYEAQ. The DNA of the CDR3 is TGTGCCAGCAGCCTTAGGGATAGCGGGCTCCCTGAAGCTTTCTTT. Translation: CASSLRDSGLPEAFF.

The CDR3 loop is CASSLMTVNEQFF. CDR3 DNA: TGTGCCAGCAGCCTAATGACAGTAAATGAGCAGTTCTTC. V is TRBV3-1 (or the pseudogene TRBV3-2) and J is TRBJ2-1, with a weak D call TRBD1 (5 bases). V was pared by 4 bases and J by 7 bases, with 11 bases between. This CDR3 contains 13 residues. Germline CDR1 reads LGHDT; CDR2 reads YNNKEL (reference sequence).

The chain joins TRBV10-2 to TRBJ2-2; 8 bases line up with TRBD2. CDR3 length: 16 amino acids. Germline values: CDR1 WSHSY, CDR2 SAAADI. V shed 3 bases, J shed 7 bases, and the junction held 10 bases outside the gene matches. The CDR3 here is CASSDGRGGEVGELFF. The CDR3 nucleotides read TGCGCCAGCAGTGACGGGAGGGGGGGCGAGGTCGGGGAGCTGTTTTTT.

The chain employs TRBV5-5 and TRBJ2-3; tentative D call: TRBD2 (6 bases). The CDR3 has 14 residues. The germline gives CDR1 SGHKS, CDR2 YYEKEE (reference sequence). Trimming stripped 4 bases from V and 0 bases from J, with 9 bases between. CDR3 bases: TGTGCCAGCAGCCCGGGACTCAGCACAGATACGCAGTATTTT. Its protein is CASSPGLSTDTQYF. The full variable domain, rest sourced from reference TRBV5-5 and TRBJ2-3, is DAGVTQSPTHLIKTRGQQVTLRCSPISGHKSVSWYQQVLGQGPQFIFQYYEKEERGRGNFPDRFSARQFPNYSSELNVNALLLGDSALYLCASSPGLSTDTQYFGPGTRLTVL.

This rearrangement joins TRBV5-1 to TRBJ1-1; D may be TRBD1 (6 bases). The CDR3 covers 16 residues. Trimming removed 2 bases from V and 0 bases from J, with 14 bases in between. Looked up from germline, CDR1 is SGHRS and CDR2 is YFSETQ. CDR3 loop: CASSFTGIRMNTEAFF. For the CDR3, the DNA is TGCGCCAGCAGCTTTACAGGGATAAGGATGAACACTGAAGCTTTCTTT.

In this sample, this clone turned up a few times. This chain connects TRBV9 to TRBJ1-2; 9 bases are a match to TRBD1. Unmatched junction bases numbered 11, after V lost 3 bases and J lost 8 bases. The germline gives CDR1 SGDLS, CDR2 YYNGEE. The CDR3 loop spans 15 amino acids. The CDR3 DNA reads TGTGCCAGCAGCGCGGTCACAGGGGGCTCATTAGGCTACACCTTC. Its protein is CASSAVTGGSLGYTF.

The genes are TRBV5-1 and TRBJ2-7; D is ambiguous. Trimming stripped 1 base from V and 2 bases from J, with 10 bases between. This CDR3 has 14 amino acids. Germline values: CDR1 SGHRS, CDR2 YFSETQ. The CDR3 here is CASSLISDPYEQYF. In DNA form, the CDR3 reads TGCGCCAGCAGCTTGATCAGCGACCCCTACGAGCAGTACTTC. The whole variable domain, remainder taken from reference TRBV5-1 and TRBJ2-7, is KAGVTQTPRYLIKTRGQQVTLSCSPISGHRSVSWYQQTPGQGLQFLFEYFSETQRNKGNFPGRFSGRQFSNSRSEMNVSTLELGDSALYLCASSLISDPYEQYFGPGTRLTVT.

This chain links TRBV10-3 with TRBJ1-5, with D tentatively TRBD1 (6 bases). V was pared by 3 bases and J by 3 bases, with 9 bases between. The length of the CDR3 is 14 residues. CDR1 and CDR2 from the germline V gene are ENHRY and SYGVKD. Written as DNA, the CDR3 is TGTGCCATCAGTGAAGCAGGGGACAATCAGCCCCAGCATTTT. Encoded protein: CAISEAGDNQPQHF.

The V gene is TRBV5-4, the J gene TRBJ1-1, with 7 bases identical to TRBD1. Germline V gene data show CDR1 as SGHNT and CDR2 as YYREEE (reference sequence). The CDR3 sequence is 15 residues long. V was pared by 3 bases and J by 0 bases, with 5 bases of the junction left unmatched. The CDR3 sequence: CASSSRDSMNTEAFF. In DNA form, the CDR3 reads TGTGCCAGCAGCTCCCGGGACAGCATGAACACTGAAGCTTTCTTT.

The chain links TRBV27 to TRBJ2-5; D is unresolved. Germline V gene sequence: CDR1 MNHEY, CDR2 SMNVEV (reference sequence). V was pared by 5 bases and J by 5 bases, with 12 bases between. The CDR3 consists of 13 residues. The CDR3 DNA reads TGTGCCAGCAGTCAAGACGACGGGGAGACCCAGTACTTC. Translation gives CASSQDDGETQYF.

V is TRBV5-1 and J is TRBJ2-1; D might be TRBD2 (5 bases). Trimming cost V 5 bases and J 8 bases, with 14 bases left between them. CDR3 length: 13 residues. CDR1 is SGHRS, CDR2 YFSETQ, per germline. CDR3 in amino acids: CASRRSEGYEQFF. CDR3 coding DNA: TGCGCCAGCAGGAGGTCTGAGGGCTATGAGCAGTTCTTC.

This chain joins TRBV2 and TRBJ1-1, with D tentatively TRBD1 (5 bases). This CDR3 has 15 amino acids. Trimming removed 0 bases at V and 4 bases at J, with 12 bases between. The germline V gene has CDR1 SNHLY and CDR2 FYNNEI. Here the CDR3 DNA reads TGTGCCAGCAGTGAAGCTCGCAGGGCGCCCACTGAAGCTTTCTTT. This encodes CASSEARRAPTEAFF.

V and J are TRBV9 and TRBJ1-4; maybe TRBD1 (5 bases). The CDR3 length is 15 residues. V was pared by 4 bases and J by 4 bases, with 14 bases between. Germline V gene sequence: CDR1 SGDLS, CDR2 YYNGEE. The chain's CDR3 is CASSRGTELNEKLFF. CDR3 nucleotide sequence: TGTGCCAGCAGCCGGGGGACGGAGCTTAATGAAAAACTGTTTTTT.

The J gene is TRBJ2-1, the V gene TRBV18, with D tentatively TRBD1 (6 bases). V lost 1 base and J 5 bases, leaving 15 bases between the germline ends. Germline lookup yields CDR1 KGHSH and CDR2 LQKENI. The CDR3 covers 16 residues. Written as DNA, the CDR3 is TGTGCCAGCTCACCACGCAGCAGGGGTCAAGACAATGAGCAGTTCTTC. The encoded protein is CASSPRSRGQDNEQFF.

This chain connects TRBV6-6 to TRBJ1-5; D may be TRBD1 (6 bases). The V end was cut by 7 bases, the J end by 4 bases, with 11 bases between. Germline V CDR1 and CDR2: MNHNY, SVGAGI (reference sequence). The CDR3 extends over 13 amino acids. The CDR3 protein is CASIDRQNQPQHF. DNA for the CDR3: TGTGCCAGCATAGACAGGCAGAATCAGCCCCAGCATTTT.

This chain uses TRBV29-1 with TRBJ2-3, with 7 bases lining up with TRBD2. V dropped 0 bases and J dropped 4; count of bases not matched to a gene: 4. Germline-derived CDR1 and CDR2 are SQVTM and ANQGSEA. The CDR3 sequence is 14 residues long. CDR3 amino acids: CSVEDGGSPDTQYF. The DNA of the CDR3 is TGCAGCGTTGAAGACGGGGGGTCCCCAGATACGCAGTATTTT.

This sequence joins TRBV5-5 and TRBJ1-6; 7 nucleotides match TRBD1. This CDR3 region has 15 residues. J was trimmed by 6 bases and V by 3 bases; bases with no gene match: 6. The germline V gene encodes CDR1 SGHKS and CDR2 YYEKEE (reference sequence). The CDR3 sequence is CASSSPGTANSPLHF. CDR3 coding DNA: TGTGCCAGCAGCTCTCCCGGGACAGCTAATTCACCCCTCCACTTT.

The V and J genes are TRBV7-3 and TRBJ2-1, with a tentative D call TRBD2 (5 bases). The germline V gene has CDR1 SGHTA and CDR2 FQGTGA. The V and J ends lost 5 bases and 4 bases respectively, with 9 bases between them. The CDR3 contains 13 residues. The CDR3 bases are TGTGCCAGCAGCCGCGGAGGATACAATGAGCAGTTCTTC. As protein: CASSRGGYNEQFF.

V usage is TRBV29-1 and J usage is TRBJ1-5; possibly TRBD1 for D (5 bases). V was trimmed by 6 bases and J by 4 bases, leaving 13 bases between them. The germline gives CDR1 SQVTM, CDR2 ANQGSEA. The CDR3 contains 13 residues. The CDR3 DNA follows: TGCAGCGTCGAGACAGACCCAAATCAGCCCCAGCATTTT. This gives the protein CSVETDPNQPQHF.

This chain uses TRBV19 with TRBJ1-2; the match to TRBD1 covers 11 bases. This CDR3 has 17 amino acids. V lost 5 bases, J lost 3 bases, and 11 bases stayed unmatched. The germline gives CDR1 LNHDA, CDR2 SQIVND (reference sequence). CDR3 in DNA: TGTGCCAGTAGTGCCACCGGGACAGGGGGGCACGACTATGGCTACACCTTC. Encoded protein: CASSATGTGGHDYGYTF.

This clone was seen just once. The chain is built from TRBV6-5 and TRBJ2-7; D might be TRBD1 (6 bases). The V gene lost 6 bases and the J gene lost 6 bases, with 21 bases spanning the gap. The germline V gene encodes CDR1 MNHEY and CDR2 SVGAGI. This CDR3 is built from 15 residues. The DNA for the CDR3 is TGTGCCAGCAGCCGGAACAGGGATCGGATGTTCGAGCAGTACTTC. Its protein product is CASSRNRDRMFEQYF.

This chain joins TRBV6-5 and TRBJ2-1; unclear D gene. The CDR3 is 10 residues long. Germline V gene data show CDR1 as MNHEY and CDR2 as SVGAGI. The germline V and J ends were trimmed by 8 bases and 5 bases, with 4 bases remaining between them. The CDR3 DNA follows: TGTGCCAGCCGGGACAATGAGCAGTTCTTC. It specifies CASRDNEQFF.

This clone came up a few times. This chain links TRBV14 with TRBJ2-1, with TRBD1 identical over 8 bases. The ends lost 4 bases at V and 4 bases at J; junction bases unmatched: 3. The germline V gene encodes CDR1 SGHDN and CDR2 FVKESK. The CDR3 extends over 14 amino acids. The CDR3, as DNA: TGTGCCAGCAGCCCGGGACAGGATTACAATGAGCAGTTCTTC. Translating gives CASSPGQDYNEQFF.

The chain carries TRBV25-1 and TRBJ1-2, with 9 bases aligning to TRBD1. V was clipped by 4 bases and J by 4 bases; unmatched bases: 10. CDR3 size: 16 residues. CDR1 and CDR2 (germline): MGHDK, SYGVNS. Here the CDR3 DNA reads TGTGCCAGCAGTGCCAATTCCGGGACAGGGAGCTATGGCTACACCTTC. Its protein product is CASSANSGTGSYGYTF.

The V call is TRBV6-5, the J call TRBJ1-6; 12 positions match TRBD1. This CDR3 has 15 residues. CDR1 and CDR2 from the germline V gene are MNHEY and SVGAGI. After removal of 8 bases from V and 9 bases from J, the junction contained 8 bases not matched to a gene. CDR3 region: CASEPGQGAISPLHF. For the CDR3, the DNA is TGTGCCAGCGAACCGGGACAGGGGGCCATTTCACCCCTCCACTTT.

This chain uses TRBV4-2 with TRBJ1-6; D uncertain. CDR1 is LGHNA, CDR2 YNFKEQ, per germline. The V gene lost 0 bases and the J gene lost 2 bases, with 5 bases spanning the gap. This CDR3 has 15 amino acids. The chain's CDR3 is CASSQDVAYNSPLHF. The DNA for the CDR3 is TGTGCCAGCAGCCAAGATGTAGCCTATAATTCACCCCTCCACTTT.

J is TRBJ2-7 and V is TRBV2; D not resolved. The V and J ends lost 2 bases and 7 bases respectively, with 12 bases between them. CDR1 is SNHLY and CDR2 is FYNNEI in the germline V gene. The CDR3 runs 13 residues. This CDR3 is CASSENPTGEQYF. As DNA, the CDR3 is TGTGCCAGCAGTGAAAACCCGACCGGGGAGCAGTACTTC. The full variable domain, with the rest looked up from reference TRBV2 and TRBJ2-7, is EPEVTQTPSHQVTQMGQEVILRCVPISNHLYFYWYRQILGQKVEFLVSFYNNEISEKSEIFDDQFSVERPDGSNFTLKIRSTKLEDSAMYFCASSENPTGEQYFGPGTRLTVT.